These 8 T cell receptor beta chains share one sample of origin, sequenced in a study of blood T cell repertoires in COVID-19. The assay was immunoSEQ multiplex PCR, and TCRdb's table has in-frame clones only and misses some. This repertoire shows about 93,000 clones, 80% found once; its top ten account for 15% to 20%. Material: peripheral blood. The receptors come from a human donor in a cohort sampled during active COVID-19.

The chain joins TRBV4-1 to TRBJ1-1; D possibly corresponds to TRBD1 (6 bases). Germline CDR1 is MGHRA and CDR2 is YSYEKL. Trimming took 0 bases from V and 11 from J, leaving 13 bases between them. CDR3 length: 13 amino acids. The CDR3 DNA reads TGCGCCAGCAGCCAAGATCTAGGGAGGGGGGCTTTCTTT. This sequence encodes CASSQDLGRGAFF.

This chain connects TRBV11-2 to TRBJ2-7; 8 bases match TRBD1. Germline CDR1 reads SGHAT; CDR2 reads FQNNGV. CDR3 size: 19 residues. Trimming at V came to 3 bases and at J to 0 bases, leaving 16 bases not matched to a gene. CDR3 in amino acids: CASSFLGIPGQAYSYEQYF. CDR3 in DNA: TGTGCCAGCAGCTTCCTCGGGATACCGGGACAGGCGTACTCCTACGAGCAGTACTTC.

The V call is TRBV7-6, the J call TRBJ2-5, with 8 bases identical to TRBD2. Per the germline V gene, CDR1 is SGHVS and CDR2 is FNYEAQ. The CDR3 runs 16 residues. Germline trimming cut 2 bases from V and 5 bases from J; bases unmatched to any gene: 10. The CDR3 spells CASSLIPGGPGETQYF. The CDR3 DNA reads TGTGCCAGCAGCTTAATCCCGGGAGGGCCTGGCGAGACCCAGTACTTC.

The chain uses TRBV6-5 and TRBJ1-1; no clear D. CDR1 and CDR2 from the germline V gene are MNHEY and SVGAGI. Trimming left V 2 bases short and J 0 bases short, with 7 bases between. CDR3 length: 14 residues. The CDR3 DNA follows: TGTGCCAGCAGTTACACCCGGTTGAACACTGAAGCTTTCTTT. Protein: CASSYTRLNTEAFF.

The J gene is TRBJ2-1, the V gene TRBV6-1; 10 nucleotides line up with TRBD2. V trimming: 2 bases; J trimming: 7 bases; junction bases outside the gene matches: 8. Germline CDR1 MNHNS, CDR2 SASEGT. The CDR3 has 16 amino acids. The CDR3 DNA reads as TGTGCCAGCAGTGAAAGGGCTAGCGGGAGTAAGAATGAGCAGTTCTTC. It specifies CASSERASGSKNEQFF.

About this clone: The identical CDR3 is also encoded by other nucleotide sequences in the sample. The chain joins TRBV28 to TRBJ1-2; a possible D gene is TRBD1 (6 bases). V shed 5 bases and J shed 5 bases, with 9 bases lying between them. The CDR3 loop spans 12 amino acids. The germline V gene encodes CDR1 MDHEN and CDR2 SYDVKM. CDR3 in amino acids: CASSRGGYGYTF. CDR3 sequence (DNA): TGTGCCAGCAGTAGGGGGGGATATGGCTACACCTTC.

The CDR3 sequence: CASSPTGDKGYTF. The CDR3 DNA is TGTGCCAGCAGTCCGACAGGGGATAAGGGCTACACCTTC. The chain couples TRBV6-6 to TRBJ1-2; 8 bases match TRBD1. CDR1 and CDR2 (germline): MNHNY, SVGAGI (reference sequence). The J segment lost 8 bases and the V segment lost 5 bases, leaving 7 bases of the junction unmatched. This CDR3 is 13 amino acids long.

As regards this clone: The sample contains more than one DNA sequence encoding this CDR3. The chain is built from TRBV28 and TRBJ1-1; D ambiguous. CDR3 size: 11 residues. Germline CDR1 reads MDHEN; CDR2 reads SYDVKM. V was clipped by 5 bases and J by 1 base, with 2 bases between them. CDR3 loop: CASSQNTEAFF. The CDR3 coding sequence is TGTGCCAGCAGTCAGAACACTGAAGCTTTCTTT.